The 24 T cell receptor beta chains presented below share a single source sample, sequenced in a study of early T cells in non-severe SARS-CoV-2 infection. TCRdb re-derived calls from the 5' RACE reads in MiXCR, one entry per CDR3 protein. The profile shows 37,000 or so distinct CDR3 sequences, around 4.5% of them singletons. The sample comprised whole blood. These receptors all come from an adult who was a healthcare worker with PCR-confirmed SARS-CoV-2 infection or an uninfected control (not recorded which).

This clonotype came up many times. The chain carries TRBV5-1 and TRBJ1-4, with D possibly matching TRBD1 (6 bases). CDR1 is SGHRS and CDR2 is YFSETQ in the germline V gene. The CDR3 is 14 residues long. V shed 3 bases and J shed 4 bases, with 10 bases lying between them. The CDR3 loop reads CASSSQGLNEKLFF. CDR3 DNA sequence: TGCGCCAGCAGCTCACAGGGCCTTAATGAAAAACTGTTTTTT.

The CDR3 here is CASSPTLPSYEQYF. CDR3 nucleotide sequence: TGTGCCAGCAGCCCGACACTGCCCTCCTACGAGCAGTACTTC. V gene TRBV5-6 combines with J gene TRBJ2-7; no clear D gene. Looked up from germline, CDR1 is SGHDT and CDR2 is YYEEEE. V was shortened by 4 bases and J by 0 bases, with 11 bases between the two germline ends. There are 14 residues in the CDR3.

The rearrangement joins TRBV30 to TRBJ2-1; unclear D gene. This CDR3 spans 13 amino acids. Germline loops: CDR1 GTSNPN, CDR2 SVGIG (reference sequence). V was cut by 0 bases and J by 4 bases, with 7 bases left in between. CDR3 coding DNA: TGTGCCTGGAGTGTATTCGGGTACAATGAGCAGTTCTTC. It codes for CAWSVFGYNEQFF.

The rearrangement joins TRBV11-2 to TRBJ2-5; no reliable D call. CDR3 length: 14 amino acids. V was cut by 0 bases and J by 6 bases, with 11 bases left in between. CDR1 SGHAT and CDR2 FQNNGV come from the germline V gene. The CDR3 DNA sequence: TGTGCCAGCAGCTTAGATGAAAACGGCAAGACCCAGTACTTC. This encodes CASSLDENGKTQYF.

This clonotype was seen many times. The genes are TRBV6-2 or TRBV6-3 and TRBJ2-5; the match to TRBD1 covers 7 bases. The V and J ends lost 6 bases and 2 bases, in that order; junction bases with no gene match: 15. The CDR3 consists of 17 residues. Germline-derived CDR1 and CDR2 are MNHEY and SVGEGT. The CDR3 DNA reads TGTGCCAGCAGACCGCAACCCGGGACAGAAATTCAAGAGACCCAGTACTTC. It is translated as CASRPQPGTEIQETQYF.

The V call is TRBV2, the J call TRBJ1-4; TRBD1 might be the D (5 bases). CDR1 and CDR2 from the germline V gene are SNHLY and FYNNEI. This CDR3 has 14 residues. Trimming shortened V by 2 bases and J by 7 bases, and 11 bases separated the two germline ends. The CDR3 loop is CASSEQGAGEKLFF. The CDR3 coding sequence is TGTGCCAGCAGTGAACAAGGGGCGGGTGAAAAACTGTTTTTT.

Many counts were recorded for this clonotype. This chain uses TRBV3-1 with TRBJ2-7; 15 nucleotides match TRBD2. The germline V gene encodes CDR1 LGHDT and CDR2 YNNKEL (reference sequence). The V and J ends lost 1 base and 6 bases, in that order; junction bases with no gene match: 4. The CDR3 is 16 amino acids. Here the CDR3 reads CASSQGTSGRGGEQYF. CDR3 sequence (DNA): TGTGCCAGCAGCCAAGGGACTAGCGGGAGGGGAGGCGAGCAGTACTTC.

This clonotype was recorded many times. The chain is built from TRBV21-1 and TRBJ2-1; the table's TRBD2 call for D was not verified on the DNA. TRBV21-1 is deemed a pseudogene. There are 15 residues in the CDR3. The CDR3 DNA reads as TGTGCCAGCAGCAACCAAGAAGAGGGATACAATGAGCAGTTCTTC. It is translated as CASSNQEEGYNEQFF.

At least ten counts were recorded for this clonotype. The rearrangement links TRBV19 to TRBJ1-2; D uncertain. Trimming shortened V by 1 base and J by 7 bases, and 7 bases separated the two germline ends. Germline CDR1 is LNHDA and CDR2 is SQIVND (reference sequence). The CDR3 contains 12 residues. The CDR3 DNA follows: TGTGCCAGTAGTATAGGGGAACTTGGCTACACCTTC. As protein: CASSIGELGYTF.

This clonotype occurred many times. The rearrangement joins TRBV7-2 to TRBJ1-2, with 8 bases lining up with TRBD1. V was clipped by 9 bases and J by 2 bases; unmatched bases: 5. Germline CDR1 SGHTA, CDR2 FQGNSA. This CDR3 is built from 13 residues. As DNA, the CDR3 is TGTGCCAGTCGGACAGGGATGAACTATGGCTACACCTTC. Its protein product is CASRTGMNYGYTF.

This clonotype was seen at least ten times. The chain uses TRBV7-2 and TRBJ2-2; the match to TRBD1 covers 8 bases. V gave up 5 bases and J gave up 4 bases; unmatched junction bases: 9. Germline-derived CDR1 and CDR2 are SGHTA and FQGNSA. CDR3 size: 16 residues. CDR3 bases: TGTGCCAGCAGCCCGGCCGGGACAGGTTCCACCGGGGAGCTGTTTTTT. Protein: CASSPAGTGSTGELFF.

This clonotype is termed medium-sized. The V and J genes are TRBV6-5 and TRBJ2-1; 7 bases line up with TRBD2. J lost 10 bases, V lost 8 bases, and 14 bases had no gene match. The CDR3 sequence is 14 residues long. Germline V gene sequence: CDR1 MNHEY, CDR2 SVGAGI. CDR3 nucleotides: TGTGCCAGCCGGGTTCTTGGGGGGGGGTCGGAGCAGTTCTTC. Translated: CASRVLGGGSEQFF.

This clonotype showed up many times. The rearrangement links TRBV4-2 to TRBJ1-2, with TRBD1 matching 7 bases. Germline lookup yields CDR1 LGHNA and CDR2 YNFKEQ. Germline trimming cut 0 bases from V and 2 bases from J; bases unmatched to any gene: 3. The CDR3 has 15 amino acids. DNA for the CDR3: TGTGCCAGCAGCCAAGAGGGACAGATCAACTATGGCTACACCTTC. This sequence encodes CASSQEGQINYGYTF.

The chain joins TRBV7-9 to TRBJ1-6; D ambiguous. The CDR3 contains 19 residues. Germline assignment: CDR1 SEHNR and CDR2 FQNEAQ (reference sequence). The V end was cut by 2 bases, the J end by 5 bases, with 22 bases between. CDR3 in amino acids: CASSLFSGLNVPNNSPLHF. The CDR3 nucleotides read TGTGCCAGCAGCTTATTCTCAGGCTTAAATGTGCCAAATAATTCACCCCTCCACTTT.

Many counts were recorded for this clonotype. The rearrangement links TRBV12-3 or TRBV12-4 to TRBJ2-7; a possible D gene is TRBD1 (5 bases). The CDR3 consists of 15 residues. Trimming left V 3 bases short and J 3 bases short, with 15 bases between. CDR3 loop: CASSLGDSDYYEQYF. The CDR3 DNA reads TGTGCCAGCAGTTTGGGTGACAGCGATTACTACGAGCAGTACTTC.

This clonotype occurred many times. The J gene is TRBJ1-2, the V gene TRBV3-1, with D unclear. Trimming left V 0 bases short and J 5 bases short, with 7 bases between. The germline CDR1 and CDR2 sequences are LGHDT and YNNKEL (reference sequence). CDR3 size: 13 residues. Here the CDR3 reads CASSQDMGYGYTF. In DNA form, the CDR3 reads TGTGCCAGCAGCCAAGATATGGGGTATGGCTACACCTTC.

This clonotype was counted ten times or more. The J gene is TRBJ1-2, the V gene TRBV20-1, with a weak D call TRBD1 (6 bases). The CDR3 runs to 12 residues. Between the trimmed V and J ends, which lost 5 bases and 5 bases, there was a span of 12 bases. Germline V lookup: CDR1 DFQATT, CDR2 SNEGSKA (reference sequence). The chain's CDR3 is CSAGTGIYGYTF. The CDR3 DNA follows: TGCAGTGCTGGCACAGGGATATATGGCTACACCTTC.

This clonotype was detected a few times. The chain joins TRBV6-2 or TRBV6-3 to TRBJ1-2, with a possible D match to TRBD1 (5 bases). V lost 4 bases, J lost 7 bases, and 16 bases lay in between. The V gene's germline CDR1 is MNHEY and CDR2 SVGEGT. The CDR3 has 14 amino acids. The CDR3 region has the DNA TGTGCCAGCAGTTTTGGGGCTGCAACGCGTGGCTACACCTTC. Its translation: CASSFGAATRGYTF.

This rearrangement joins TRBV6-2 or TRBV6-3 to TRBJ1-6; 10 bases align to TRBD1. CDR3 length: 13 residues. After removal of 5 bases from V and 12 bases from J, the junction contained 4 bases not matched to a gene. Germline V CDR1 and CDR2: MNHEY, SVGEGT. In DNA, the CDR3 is TGTGCCAGCAGTCCCGGACAGGGGGTACCCCTCCACTTT. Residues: CASSPGQGVPLHF.

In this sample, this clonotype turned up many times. CDR3 sequence (DNA): TGTGCCAGCAGTCAAGGGGGCCCCGTCTATGGCTACACCTTC. Protein sequence: CASSQGGPVYGYTF. The J gene is TRBJ1-2, the V gene TRBV27; 7 nucleotides align to TRBD1. The germline V gene encodes CDR1 MNHEY and CDR2 SMNVEV (reference sequence). This CDR3 is built from 14 residues. The J segment lost 4 bases and the V segment lost 5 bases, leaving 7 bases of the junction unmatched.

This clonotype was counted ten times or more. The CDR3 loop is CASSLGAVRTETQYF. The DNA of the CDR3 is TGTGCCAGCAGCTTAGGGGCAGTGAGAACAGAGACCCAGTACTTC. The chain is built from TRBV7-2 and TRBJ2-5; no definite D call. V was shortened by 1 base and J by 4 bases, with 13 bases between the two germline ends. The CDR3 extends over 15 amino acids. Looked up from germline, CDR1 is SGHTA and CDR2 is FQGNSA.

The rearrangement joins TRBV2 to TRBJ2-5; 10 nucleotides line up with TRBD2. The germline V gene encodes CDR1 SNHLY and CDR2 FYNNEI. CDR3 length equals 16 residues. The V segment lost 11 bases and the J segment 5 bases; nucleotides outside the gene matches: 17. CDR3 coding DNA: TGTGCCGAGGAGAGGATCTCGCTAGCGGGAGTTGAGACCCAGTACTTC. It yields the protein CAEERISLAGVETQYF.

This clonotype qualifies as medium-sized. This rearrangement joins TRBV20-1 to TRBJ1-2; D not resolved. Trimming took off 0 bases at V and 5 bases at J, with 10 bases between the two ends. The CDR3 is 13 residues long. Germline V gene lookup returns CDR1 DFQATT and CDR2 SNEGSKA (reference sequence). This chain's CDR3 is CSAREPSSYGYTF. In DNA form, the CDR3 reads TGCAGTGCTAGAGAGCCCAGTAGTTATGGCTACACCTTC.

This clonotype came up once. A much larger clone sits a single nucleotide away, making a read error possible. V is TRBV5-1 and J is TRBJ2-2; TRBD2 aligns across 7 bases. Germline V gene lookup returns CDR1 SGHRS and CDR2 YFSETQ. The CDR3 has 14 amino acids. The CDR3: CTSSGTAITGELFF. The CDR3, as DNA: TGCACCAGCAGCGGGACGGCTATAACCGGGGAGCTGTTTTTT.